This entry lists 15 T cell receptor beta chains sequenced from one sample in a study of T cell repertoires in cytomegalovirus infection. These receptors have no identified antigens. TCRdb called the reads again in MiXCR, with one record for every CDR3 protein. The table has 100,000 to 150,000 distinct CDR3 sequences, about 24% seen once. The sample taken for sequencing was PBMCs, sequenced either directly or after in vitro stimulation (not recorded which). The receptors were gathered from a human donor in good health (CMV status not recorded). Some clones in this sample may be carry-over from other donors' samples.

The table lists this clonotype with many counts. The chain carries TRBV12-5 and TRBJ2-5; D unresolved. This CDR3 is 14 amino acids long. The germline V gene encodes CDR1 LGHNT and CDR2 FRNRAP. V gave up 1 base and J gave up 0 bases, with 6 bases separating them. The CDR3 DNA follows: TGTGCTAGTGGTTTGGGGCGCTACCAAGAGACCCAGTACTTC. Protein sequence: CASGLGRYQETQYF.

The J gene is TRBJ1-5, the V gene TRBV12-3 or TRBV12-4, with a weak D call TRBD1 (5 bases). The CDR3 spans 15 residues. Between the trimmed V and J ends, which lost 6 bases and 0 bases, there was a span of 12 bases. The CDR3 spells CASRAQGDSNQPQHF. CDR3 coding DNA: TGTGCCAGCAGGGCCCAGGGAGATAGCAATCAGCCCCAGCATTTT.

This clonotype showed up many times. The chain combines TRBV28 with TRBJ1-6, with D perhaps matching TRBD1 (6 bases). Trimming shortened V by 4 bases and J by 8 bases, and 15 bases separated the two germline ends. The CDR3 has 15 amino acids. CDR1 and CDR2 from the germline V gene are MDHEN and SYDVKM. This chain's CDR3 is CASSSTGLEDSPLHF. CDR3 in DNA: TGTGCCAGCAGTTCTACAGGGTTAGAGGATTCACCCCTCCACTTT. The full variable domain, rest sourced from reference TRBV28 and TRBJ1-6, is DVKVTQSSRYLVKRTGEKVFLECVQDMDHENMFWYRQDPGLGLRLIYFSYDVKMKEKGDIPEGYSVSREKKERFSLILESASTNQTSMYLCASSSTGLEDSPLHFGNGTRLTVT.

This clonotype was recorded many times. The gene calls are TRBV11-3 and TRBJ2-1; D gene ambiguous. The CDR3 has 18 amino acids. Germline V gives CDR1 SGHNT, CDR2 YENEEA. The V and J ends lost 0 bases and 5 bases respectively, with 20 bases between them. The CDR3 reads CASSLDSERLRVHNEQFF. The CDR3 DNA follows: TGTGCCAGCAGCTTAGATTCGGAACGCCTTCGGGTTCACAATGAGCAGTTCTTC.

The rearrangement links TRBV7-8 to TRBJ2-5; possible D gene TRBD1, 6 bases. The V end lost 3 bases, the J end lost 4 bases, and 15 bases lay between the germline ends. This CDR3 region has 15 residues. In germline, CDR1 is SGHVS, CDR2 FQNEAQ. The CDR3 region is CASSFRWGLAETQYF. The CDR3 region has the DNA TGTGCCAGCAGCTTTCGCTGGGGGCTCGCAGAGACCCAGTACTTC.

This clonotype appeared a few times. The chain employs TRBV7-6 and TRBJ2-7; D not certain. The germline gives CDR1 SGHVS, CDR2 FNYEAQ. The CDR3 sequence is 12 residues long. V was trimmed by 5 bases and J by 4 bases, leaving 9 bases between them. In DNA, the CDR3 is TGTGCCAGCAGCGCCGGTGGGTACGAGCAGTACTTC. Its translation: CASSAGGYEQYF.

In nucleotides, the CDR3 is TGCAGTGCTAGGGTAGCGGGAGGTCCCCAAGAGACCCAGTACTTC. Translated: CSARVAGGPQETQYF. The chain uses TRBV20-1 and TRBJ2-5; 10 nucleotides line up with TRBD2. CDR3 size: 15 residues. J was trimmed by 1 base and V by 3 bases; bases with no gene match: 5. The germline CDR1 and CDR2 sequences are DFQATT and SNEGSKA (reference sequence).

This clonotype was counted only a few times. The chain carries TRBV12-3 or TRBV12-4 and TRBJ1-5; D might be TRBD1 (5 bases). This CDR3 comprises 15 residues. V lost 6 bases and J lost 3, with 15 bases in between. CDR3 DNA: TGTGCCAGCAGGACCGACCAGGGTATCAATCAGCCCCAGCATTTT. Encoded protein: CASRTDQGINQPQHF.

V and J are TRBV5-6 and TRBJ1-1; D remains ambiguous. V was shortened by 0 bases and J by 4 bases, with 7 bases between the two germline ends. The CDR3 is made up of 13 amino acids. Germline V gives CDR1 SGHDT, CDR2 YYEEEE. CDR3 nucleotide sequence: TGTGCCAGCAGCTTGGGAGGACTCACTGAAGCTTTCTTT. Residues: CASSLGGLTEAFF.

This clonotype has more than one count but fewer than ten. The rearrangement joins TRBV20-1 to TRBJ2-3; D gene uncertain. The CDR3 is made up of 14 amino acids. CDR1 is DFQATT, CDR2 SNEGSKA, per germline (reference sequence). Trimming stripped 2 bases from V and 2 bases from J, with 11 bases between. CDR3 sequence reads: CSARPDSLTDTQYF. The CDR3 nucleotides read TGCAGTGCTAGACCCGACTCCCTCACAGATACGCAGTATTTT.

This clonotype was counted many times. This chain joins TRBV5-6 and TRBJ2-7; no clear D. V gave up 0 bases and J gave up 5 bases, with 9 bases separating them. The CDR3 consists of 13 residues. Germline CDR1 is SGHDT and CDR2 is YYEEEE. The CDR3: CASSLVWEDEQYV. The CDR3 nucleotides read TGTGCCAGCAGCTTGGTATGGGAAGACGAGCAGTACGTC.

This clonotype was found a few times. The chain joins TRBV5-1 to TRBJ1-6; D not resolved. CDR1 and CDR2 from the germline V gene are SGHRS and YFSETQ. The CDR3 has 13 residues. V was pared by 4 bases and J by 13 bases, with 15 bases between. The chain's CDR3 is CASSPELRFPLHF. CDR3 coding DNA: TGCGCCAGCAGCCCCGAATTAAGGTTTCCCCTCCACTTT.

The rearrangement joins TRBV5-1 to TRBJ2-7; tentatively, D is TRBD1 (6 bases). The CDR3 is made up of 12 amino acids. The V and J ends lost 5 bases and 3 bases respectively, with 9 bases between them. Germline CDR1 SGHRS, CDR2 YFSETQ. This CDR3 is CASRLDSYEQYF. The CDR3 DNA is TGCGCCAGCAGACTGGACAGCTACGAGCAGTACTTC.

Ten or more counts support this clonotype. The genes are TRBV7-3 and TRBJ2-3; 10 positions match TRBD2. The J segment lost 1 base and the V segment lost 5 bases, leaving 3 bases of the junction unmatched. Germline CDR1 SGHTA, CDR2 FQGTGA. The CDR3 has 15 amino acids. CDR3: CASSRGTSGTDTQYF. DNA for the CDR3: TGTGCCAGCAGCCGCGGGACTAGCGGCACAGATACGCAGTATTTT.

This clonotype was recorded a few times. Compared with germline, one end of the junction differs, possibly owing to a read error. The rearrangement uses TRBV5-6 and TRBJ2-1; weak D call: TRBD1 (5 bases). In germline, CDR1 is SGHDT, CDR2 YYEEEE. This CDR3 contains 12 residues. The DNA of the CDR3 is TGTGCCAGCAGCTTGGCGGCGCAGGGCCCCCTCTTC. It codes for CASSLAAQGPLF.